The clone carrying this TCR beta chain was counted at least ten times. Its target is not known. The data stem from a study of human T cells and chemical hapten exposure. The study's findings and limits: Positively correlated with patch test score were the counts of PT1 expanded TCRs.

The CDR3 spans 11 residues. Germline CDR1 MDHEN, CDR2 SYDVKM. V was pared by 5 bases and J by 4 bases, with 5 bases between. Sample time point: pre-sensitization, week 0. Treatment defined: therapeutic diphenylcyclopropenone sensitization with weekly scalp DPC. Blood collection took place prior to placing each patch test. For the library, individual cDNA molecules each received unique molecular identifiers. TCRdb reanalysed the RACE reads using MiXCR and keeps one entry per CDR3 protein. This table has tens of thousands of distinct CDR3 sequences, approximately 13% appearing once. This receptor was identified in a woman aged 25 to 39 with alopecia areata. Some clones in this sample may be carry-over from other donors' samples. The specimen comprised whole blood, sampled in connection with sensitization to the hapten diphenylcyclopropenone (DPC). The rearrangement joins TRBV28 to TRBJ1-2, with D uncertain. The CDR3 DNA sequence: TGTGCCAGCAGTGCCGGCTATGGCTACACCTTC. Translation gives CASSAGYGYTF.